Sequencing of this T cell receptor beta chain was carried out in a study of T-cell memory formation after mild COVID-19. Study observations and caveats: Balance between CD4 and CD8 was seen in clones contracting day 15 to 85, and a CD4+ lean was seen in later expanders.

TCRdb re-derived calls from the 5' RACE reads in MiXCR, one entry per CDR3 protein. This sample has around 130,000 distinct CDR3 sequences, with about 17% found just once. Trimming left V 1 base short and J 4 bases short, with 19 bases between. The germline CDR1 and CDR2 sequences are SGHRS and YFSETQ. The CDR3 sequence is 17 residues long. About this clonotype itself: Its antigen is undetermined.

The source material was PBMCs or a T cell subset sorted from them (not recorded which). This TCR was recovered from an adult woman who had mild COVID-19 (a few samples of this study predate the infection). Cell type and time point are not known. The chain carries TRBV5-1 and TRBJ2-3; D unresolved. The CDR3 spells CASSLKVSERFADTQYF. For the CDR3, the DNA is TGCGCCAGCAGCTTGAAAGTATCTGAAAGGTTCGCAGATACGCAGTATTTT.